A selection of T cell receptor beta chains follows, all from one sample in a study of T cells in Graves' hyperthyroidism and ophthalmopathy. TCRdb reprocessed the multiplex PCR reads via MiXCR and lists one record per CDR3 protein. The data contain about half a million distinct CDR3 sequences, about 15% of them singletons. Sequenced input: blood. These receptors were taken from a woman under 40 with Graves' ophthalmopathy. The CDR3 runs from the conserved cysteine through the conserved F or W. D genes are given only for firm matches. The size entry is marked missing in some rows and otherwise reads once, few, many or a size class.

length	J	size	V	D	DNA	CDR3
13	TRBJ2-7	NA	TRBV6-1	NA	TGTGCCAGCAGTCGATCTGGAGATTACGAGCAGTACTTC	CASSRSGDYEQYF
16	TRBJ2-6	NA	TRBV5-6	TRBD1	TGTGCCAGCACCGAAGACAGGGGATCTGGGGCCAACGTCCTGACTTTC	CASTEDRGSGANVLTF
13	TRBJ2-7	many	TRBV28	NA	TGTGCCAGCAGGGGGAGGGGGGGCAACGAGCAGTACTTC	CASRGRGGNEQYF
13	TRBJ1-1	NA	TRBV19	TRBD1	TGTGCCACCGGGACGACAGGGAGAACTGAAGCTTTCTTT	CATGTTGRTEAFF
15	TRBJ1-1	few	TRBV19	TRBD1	TGTGCCAGTAGTGACAGGGGGCAATCGATCACTGAAGCTTTCTTT	CASSDRGQSITEAFF
13	TRBJ2-1	many	TRBV20-1	NA	TGCAGTGCCGGGACCCCCTCCTACAATGAGCAGTTCTTC	CSAGTPSYNEQFF
12	TRBJ2-7	NA	TRBV20-1	TRBD1	TGCAGCCTAGGACAGGGGCGTTACGAGCAGTACTTC	CSLGQGRYEQYF
15	TRBJ2-2	many	TRBV11-1	NA	TGTGCCAGCAGCTTACTGAGAGGGAACACCGGGGAGCTGTTTTTT	CASSLLRGNTGELFF
15	TRBJ2-5	many	TRBV28	NA	TGTGCCAGCAGTTTATTGGGGCGACAGCAAGAGACCCAGTACTTC	CASSLLGRQQETQYF
17	TRBJ2-5	NA	TRBV29-1	TRBD2	TGCAGCGTAGCGGGAGGGCCCCAGGGGGGGGCGAAAGAGACCCAGTACTTC	CSVAGGPQGGAKETQYF
17	TRBJ2-1	few	TRBV4-3	NA	TGCGCCAGCAGCCAAGATCAATGGACTCTCTCCTACAATGAGCAGTTCTTC	CASSQDQWTLSYNEQFF
18	TRBJ2-3	many	TRBV3-2	NA	TGTGCCAGCAGCCAAGACAAGGAGAGCATGAGGGGCACAGATACGCAGTATTTT	CASSQDKESMRGTDTQYF
15	TRBJ1-5	once	TRBV9	TRBD1	TGTGCCAGCAGCGTAGGAGGGGGCGGCAATCAGCCCCAGCATTTT	CASSVGGGGNQPQHF
13	TRBJ2-7	NA	TRBV29-1	NA	TGCAGCGTTGAAGAGTCCAGTTCCTACGAGCAGTACTTC	CSVEESSSYEQYF
13	TRBJ2-3	many	TRBV20-1	NA	TGCAGTGCTAGAGGGGACGGAGTAGATACGCAGTATTTT	CSARGDGVDTQYF
13	TRBJ2-1	many	TRBV3-1	NA	TGTGCCAGCAGCCAAGATATGCCGGATGAGCAGTTCTTC	CASSQDMPDEQFF
14	TRBJ2-5	NA	TRBV19	NA	TGTGCCAGTAGTATGTGGACAGCACAAGAGACCCAGTACTTC	CASSMWTAQETQYF
15	TRBJ2-2	many	TRBV6-2/TRBV6-3	TRBD1	TGTGCCAGCAGTTACCTAGGACAGGGGGCCGGGGAGCTGTTTTTT	CASSYLGQGAGELFF
14	TRBJ2-7	many	TRBV28	TRBD2	TGTGCCAGCAGTTTAGGGACTAGGTCCTACGAGCAGTACTTC	CASSLGTRSYEQYF
13	TRBJ1-3	many	TRBV20-1	NA	TGCAGTGCCGCACAGGGAACTGGAAACACCATATATTTT	CSAAQGTGNTIYF
17	TRBJ1-3	NA	TRBV4-3	TRBD1	TGCGCCAGCAGCCAATGGACAGGGCCCGTCTCTGGAAACACCATATATTTT	CASSQWTGPVSGNTIYF
20	TRBJ2-1	many	TRBV5-1	TRBD2	TGCGCCAGCAGCTTGGGGCACCCCGGGACTAGCGGCAAAATTTACAATGAGCAGTTCTTC	CASSLGHPGTSGKIYNEQFF
11	TRBJ2-7	few	TRBV29-1	NA	TGCAGCGTTGGTACTTTCTACGAGCAGTACTTC	CSVGTFYEQYF
15	TRBJ2-7	many	TRBV7-2	TRBD1	TGTGCCAGCAGCGACCCGGGACAGCCAACCTACGAGCAGTACTTC	CASSDPGQPTYEQYF
14	TRBJ2-1	many	TRBV28	NA	TGTGCCAGCAGTTTCCCCCGAGACCACAATGAGCAGTTCTTC	CASSFPRDHNEQFF
15	TRBJ1-6	NA	TRBV3-1	TRBD1	TGTGCCAGCAGCCCATGGACAGGGGGGTCCTCACCCCTCCACTTT	CASSPWTGGSSPLHF
14	TRBJ2-1	many	TRBV7-9	NA	TGTGCCAGCATAAACCGGGGTCGTGAGTATGAGCAGTTCTTC	CASINRGREYEQFF
17	TRBJ2-6	once	TRBV20-1	NA	TGCAGTGCTAGGGACCCGGGTTCCCTGTCTGGGGCCAGCGTCCTGACTTTC	CSARDPGSLSGASVLTF
15	TRBJ2-5	many	TRBV20-1	NA	TGCAGTGCTCCCGAAGCGTCGGGAGTGGGGGAGACCCAGTACTTC	CSAPEASGVGETQYF
14	TRBJ2-7	many	TRBV11-2	TRBD2	TGTGCCAGCAGCCGGGGGGTATCAGACTACGAGCAGTACTTC	CASSRGVSDYEQYF
16	TRBJ2-7	few	TRBV4-2	TRBD2	TGTGCCAGCAGCCAAGATACAGGTAGCGGGTCCTACGAGCAGTACTTC	CASSQDTGSGSYEQYF
13	TRBJ2-1	few	TRBV7-9	NA	TGTGCCAGCAAGGCAGATTCCTACAATGAGCAGTTCTTC	CASKADSYNEQFF
15	TRBJ1-4	few	TRBV20-1	TRBD1	TGCAGTGCTAGAGTACAGGGGGCGCCGGGGGAAAAACTGTTTTTT	CSARVQGAPGEKLFF
15	TRBJ2-2	many	TRBV6-2/TRBV6-3	TRBD1	TGTGCCAGCAGTCCCCCGGACAGGGTGACCGGGGAGCTGTTTTTT	CASSPPDRVTGELFF
12	TRBJ1-3	few	TRBV29-1	NA	TGCAGCGTTATTGAGGCTGGAAACACCATATATTTT	CSVIEAGNTIYF
14	TRBJ2-3	few	TRBV10-3	NA	TGTGCCACGACCCCAACTAGTTCCACAGATACGCAGTATTTT	CATTPTSSTDTQYF
17	TRBJ2-7	NA	TRBV12-3/TRBV12-4	NA	TGTGCCAGCAGTTTAGATCGATCCGGACAGCCGTCCTACGAGCAGTACTTC	CASSLDRSGQPSYEQYF
17	TRBJ2-3	many	TRBV20-1	TRBD2	TGCAGTGCTCTTCGGGGACTAGCCCCCCTCTGGACAGATACGCAGTATTTT	CSALRGLAPLWTDTQYF
15	TRBJ1-6	many	TRBV27	TRBD1	TGTGCCAGCAGTTTTAACAGGGGTAATAATTCACCCCTCCACTTT	CASSFNRGNNSPLHF
11	TRBJ1-1	few	TRBV6-1	NA	TGTGCCAGCAGGCCAGAGACCGAAGCTTTCTTT	CASRPETEAFF
17	TRBJ1-4	NA	TRBV4-2	NA	TGTGCCAGCAGCCAGGATGTTCAGGGTGGAACTAATGAAAAACTGTTTTTT	CASSQDVQGGTNEKLFF
14	TRBJ1-5	many	TRBV5-6	NA	TGTGCCAGCAGCTTGCCGGGATACAATCAGCCCCAGCATTTT	CASSLPGYNQPQHF
14	TRBJ2-5	many	TRBV20-1	NA	TGCAGTGCTAGGATGAGCCCCGGACAAGAGACCCAGTACTTC	CSARMSPGQETQYF
15	TRBJ2-7	many	TRBV7-3	TRBD2	TGTGCCAGCAGCCTAGCGGGAGGGTCTCAAAGCGAGCAGTACTTC	CASSLAGGSQSEQYF
14	TRBJ2-7	once	TRBV6-1	TRBD1	TGTGCCAGCCACCCCTCGCAGGGGGACTACGAGCAGTACTTC	CASHPSQGDYEQYF
17	TRBJ2-1	many	TRBV5-1	TRBD1	TGCGCCAGCAGCTTGGAACCTCTTGGACAGGGTAACAATGAGCAGTTCTTC	CASSLEPLGQGNNEQFF
14	TRBJ2-3	few	TRBV30	NA	TGTGCCTGGAGTGTACGTATCGGAACAGATACGCAGTATTTT	CAWSVRIGTDTQYF
16	TRBJ1-1	NA	TRBV7-8	NA	TGTGCCAGCAGCTTATTTTTCGGGGGGGGGAACACTGAAGCTTTCTTT	CASSLFFGGGNTEAFF
14	TRBJ2-2	few	TRBV6-1	NA	TGTGCCAGTGAGGGGACTCCGAACACCGGGGAGCTGTTTTTT	CASEGTPNTGELFF
15	TRBJ2-1	many	TRBV30	NA	TGTGCCTGGAGTGTAATGGCAGGGGGGGGCAATGAGCAGTTCTTC	CAWSVMAGGGNEQFF
12	TRBJ2-5	many	TRBV27	NA	TGTGCCAGCCAGCGGGTGGGGGAGACCCAGTACTTC	CASQRVGETQYF
15	TRBJ2-4	NA	TRBV6-1	NA	TGTGCCAGCAAACCCCTCCAGGGTTCCAAAAACATTCAGTACTTC	CASKPLQGSKNIQYF
15	TRBJ2-7	few	TRBV28	TRBD2	TGTGCCGGGGGGACTAGCGGGAGAAGGGGTGGCGAGCAGTACTTC	CAGGTSGRRGGEQYF
15	TRBJ2-6	few	TRBV20-1	NA	TGCAGTGCTTCGGGGTATGGTTCTGGGGCCAACGTCCTGACTTTC	CSASGYGSGANVLTF
14	TRBJ1-1	many	TRBV7-2	NA	TGTGCCAGCAGCTTGTCAGGGATCAACACTGAAGCTTTCTTT	CASSLSGINTEAFF
13	TRBJ2-5	NA	TRBV30	NA	TGTGCCTGGAGTGTAACGGGGCCAGAGACCCAGTACTTC	CAWSVTGPETQYF
14	TRBJ1-4	NA	TRBV19	TRBD1	TGTGCCAGTAGTGTCCAGGGGGCGAGAGAAAAACTGTTTTTT	CASSVQGAREKLFF
13	TRBJ2-7	many	TRBV2	NA	TGTGCCTGCCGGCCCGGGAGCGTCTACGAGCAGTACTTC	CACRPGSVYEQYF
17	TRBJ2-7	few	TRBV7-9	TRBD2	TGTGCCAGCAGCTTAGGACTAGCGGGAGGGCCGTCCTACGAGCAGTACTTC	CASSLGLAGGPSYEQYF
17	TRBJ2-4	NA	TRBV18	NA	TGTGCCAGCTCACCAGGGGAGGGGGCCGGAGCCAAAAACATTCAGTACTTC	CASSPGEGAGAKNIQYF